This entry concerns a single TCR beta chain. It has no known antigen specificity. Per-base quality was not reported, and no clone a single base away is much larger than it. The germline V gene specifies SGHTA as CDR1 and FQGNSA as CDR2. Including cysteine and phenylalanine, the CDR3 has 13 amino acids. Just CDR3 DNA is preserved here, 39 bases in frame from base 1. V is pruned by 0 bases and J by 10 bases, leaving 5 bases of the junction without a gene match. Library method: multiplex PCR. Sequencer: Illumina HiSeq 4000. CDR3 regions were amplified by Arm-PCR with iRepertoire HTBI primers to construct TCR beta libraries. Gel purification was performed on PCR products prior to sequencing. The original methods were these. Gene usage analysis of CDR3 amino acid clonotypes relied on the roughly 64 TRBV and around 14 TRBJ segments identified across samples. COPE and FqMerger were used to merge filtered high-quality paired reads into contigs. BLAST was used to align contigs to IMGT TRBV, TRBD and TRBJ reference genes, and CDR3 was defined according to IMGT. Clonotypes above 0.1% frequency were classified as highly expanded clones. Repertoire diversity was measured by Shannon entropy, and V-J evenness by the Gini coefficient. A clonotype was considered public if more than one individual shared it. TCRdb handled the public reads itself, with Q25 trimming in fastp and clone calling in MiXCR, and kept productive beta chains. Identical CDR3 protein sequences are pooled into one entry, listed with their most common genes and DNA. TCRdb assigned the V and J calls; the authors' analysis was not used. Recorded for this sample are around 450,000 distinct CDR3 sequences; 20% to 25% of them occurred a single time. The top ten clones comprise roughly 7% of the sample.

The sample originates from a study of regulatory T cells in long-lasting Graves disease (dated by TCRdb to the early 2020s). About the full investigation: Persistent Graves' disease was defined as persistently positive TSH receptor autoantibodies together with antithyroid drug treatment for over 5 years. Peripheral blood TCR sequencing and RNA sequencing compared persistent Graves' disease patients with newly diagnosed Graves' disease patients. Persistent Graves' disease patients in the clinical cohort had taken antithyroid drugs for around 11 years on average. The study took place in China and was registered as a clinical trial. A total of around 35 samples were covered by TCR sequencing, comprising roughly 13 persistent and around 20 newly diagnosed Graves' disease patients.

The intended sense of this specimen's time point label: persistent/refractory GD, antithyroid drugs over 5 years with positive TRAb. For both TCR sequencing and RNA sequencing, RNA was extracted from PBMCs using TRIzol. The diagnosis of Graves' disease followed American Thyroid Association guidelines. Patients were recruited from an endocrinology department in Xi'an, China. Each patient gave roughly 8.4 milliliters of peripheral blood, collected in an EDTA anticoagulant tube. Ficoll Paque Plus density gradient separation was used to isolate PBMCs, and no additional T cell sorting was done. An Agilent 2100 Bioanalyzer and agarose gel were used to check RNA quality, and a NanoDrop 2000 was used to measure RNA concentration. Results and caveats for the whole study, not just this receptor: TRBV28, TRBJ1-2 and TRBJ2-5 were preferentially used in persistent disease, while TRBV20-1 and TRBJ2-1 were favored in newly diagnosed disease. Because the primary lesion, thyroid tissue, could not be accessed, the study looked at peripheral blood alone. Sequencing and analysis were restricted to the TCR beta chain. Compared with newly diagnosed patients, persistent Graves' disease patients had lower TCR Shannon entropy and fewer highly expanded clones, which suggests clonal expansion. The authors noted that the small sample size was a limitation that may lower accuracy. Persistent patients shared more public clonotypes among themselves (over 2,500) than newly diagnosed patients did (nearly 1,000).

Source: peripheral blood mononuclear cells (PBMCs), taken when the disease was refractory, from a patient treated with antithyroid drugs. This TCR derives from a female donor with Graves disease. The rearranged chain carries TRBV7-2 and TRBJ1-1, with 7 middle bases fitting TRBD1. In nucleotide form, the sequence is TGTGCCAGCAGCTTAGCCGACAGGGAAGCAGCTTTCTTT. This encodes CASSLADREAAFF.